This TCR beta chain originates from a study of blood T cell repertoires in COVID-19. For the study at large: Spain, Italy and the United States supplied samples that represented acute and convalescent COVID-19. PBMCs, B-cell-depleted T cells, or T cells were the source of the cDNA or gDNA that made up the material.

The CDR3 sequence is 15 residues long. V was pared by 0 bases and J by 6 bases, with 3 bases of the junction left unmatched. Germline V CDR1 and CDR2: KGHSH, LQKENI. Per the original data handling: Quantification of nucleated cells was approximated via reference gene primer amplification. Some clones are missing from TCRdb's copy, which holds only in-frame ones; the method was immunoSEQ multiplex PCR. From that table come the V and J calls and clone size; the DNA was used to work out D and trimming. The repertoire holds approximately 67,000 clones, with under 95% as singletons. Sequenced input: peripheral blood. The sequence was collected from a woman aged 55-69 years with active COVID-19. The chain combines TRBV18 with TRBJ2-1, with TRBD1 matching 9 bases. The CDR3 region has the DNA TGTGCCAGCTCACCACCCGGGACAGGGTCCAATGAGCAGTTCTTC. Translated: CASSPPGTGSNEQFF.